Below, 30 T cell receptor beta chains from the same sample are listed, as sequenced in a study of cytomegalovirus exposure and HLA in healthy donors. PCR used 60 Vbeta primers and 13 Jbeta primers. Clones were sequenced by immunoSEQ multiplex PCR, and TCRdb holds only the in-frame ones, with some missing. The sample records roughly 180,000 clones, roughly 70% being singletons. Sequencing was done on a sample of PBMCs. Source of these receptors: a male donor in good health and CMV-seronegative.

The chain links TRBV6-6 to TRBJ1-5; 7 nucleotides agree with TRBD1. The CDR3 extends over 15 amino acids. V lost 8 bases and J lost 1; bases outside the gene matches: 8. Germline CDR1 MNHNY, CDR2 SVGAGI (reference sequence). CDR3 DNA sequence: TGTGCCAGCTGTCCCCGACAGGGAAGCAATCAGCCCCAGCATTTT. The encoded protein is CASCPRQGSNQPQHF.

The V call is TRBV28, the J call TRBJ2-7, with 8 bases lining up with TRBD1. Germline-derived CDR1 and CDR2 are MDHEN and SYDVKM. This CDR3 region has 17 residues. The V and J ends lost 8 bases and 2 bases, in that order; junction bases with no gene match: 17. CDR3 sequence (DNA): TGTGCCAGCGGCTCCTCCCATCCGGACAGGGCCACCTACGAGCAGTACTTC. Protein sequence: CASGSSHPDRATYEQYF.

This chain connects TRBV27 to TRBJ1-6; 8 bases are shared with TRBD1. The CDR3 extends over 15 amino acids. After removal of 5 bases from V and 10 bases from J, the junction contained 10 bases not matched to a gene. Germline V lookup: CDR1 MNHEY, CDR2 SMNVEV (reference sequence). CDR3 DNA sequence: TGTGCCAGCAGTCCCGGGGACAGGAGGTGGTCACCCCTCCACTTT. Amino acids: CASSPGDRRWSPLHF.

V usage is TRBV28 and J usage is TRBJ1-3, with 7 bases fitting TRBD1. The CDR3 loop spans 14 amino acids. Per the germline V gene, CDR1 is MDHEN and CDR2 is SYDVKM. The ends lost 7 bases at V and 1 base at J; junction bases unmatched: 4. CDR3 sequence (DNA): TGTGCCAGCATCCTACAGGGGTCTGGAAACACCATATATTTT. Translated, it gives CASILQGSGNTIYF.

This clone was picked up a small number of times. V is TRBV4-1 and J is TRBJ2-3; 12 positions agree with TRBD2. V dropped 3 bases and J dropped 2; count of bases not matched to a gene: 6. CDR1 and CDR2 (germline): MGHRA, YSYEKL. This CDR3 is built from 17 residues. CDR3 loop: CASSQPTSGGYTDTQYF. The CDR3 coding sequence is TGCGCCAGCAGCCAGCCTACTAGCGGGGGGTACACAGATACGCAGTATTTT.

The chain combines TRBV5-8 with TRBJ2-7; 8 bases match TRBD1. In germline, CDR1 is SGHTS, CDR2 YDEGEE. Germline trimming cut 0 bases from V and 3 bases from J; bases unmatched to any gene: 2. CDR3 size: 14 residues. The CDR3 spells CASSLGRGLYEQYF. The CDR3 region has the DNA TGTGCCAGCAGCTTGGGCAGGGGGCTCTACGAGCAGTACTTC.

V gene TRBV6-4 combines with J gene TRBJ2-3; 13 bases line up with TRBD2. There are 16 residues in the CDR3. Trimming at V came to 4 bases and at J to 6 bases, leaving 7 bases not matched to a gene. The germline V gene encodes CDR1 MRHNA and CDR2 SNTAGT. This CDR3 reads CASSALLAGGPDTQYF. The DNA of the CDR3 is TGTGCCAGCAGTGCCTTACTAGCGGGAGGGCCCGATACGCAGTATTTT.

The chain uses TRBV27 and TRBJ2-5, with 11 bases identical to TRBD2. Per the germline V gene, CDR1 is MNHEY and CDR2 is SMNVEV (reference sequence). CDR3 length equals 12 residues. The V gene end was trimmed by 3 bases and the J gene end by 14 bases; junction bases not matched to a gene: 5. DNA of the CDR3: TGTGCCAGCAGTTTGACTAGCGGGGCGCAATACTTC. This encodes CASSLTSGAQYF.

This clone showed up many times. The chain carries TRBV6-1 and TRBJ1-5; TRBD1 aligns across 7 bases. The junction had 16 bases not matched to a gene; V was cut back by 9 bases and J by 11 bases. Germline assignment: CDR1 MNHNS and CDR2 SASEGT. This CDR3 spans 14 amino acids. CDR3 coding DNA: TGTGCCAGTCAACCGGGACAGCCTGATCGGGCCCAGCATTTT. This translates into CASQPGQPDRAQHF.

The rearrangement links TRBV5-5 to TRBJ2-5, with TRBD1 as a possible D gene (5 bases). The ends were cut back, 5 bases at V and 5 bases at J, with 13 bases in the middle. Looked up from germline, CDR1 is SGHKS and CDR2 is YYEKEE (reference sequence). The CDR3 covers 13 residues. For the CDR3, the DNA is TGTGCCAGCAGTCTACAGGCTGACGAGACCCAGTACTTC. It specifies CASSLQADETQYF.

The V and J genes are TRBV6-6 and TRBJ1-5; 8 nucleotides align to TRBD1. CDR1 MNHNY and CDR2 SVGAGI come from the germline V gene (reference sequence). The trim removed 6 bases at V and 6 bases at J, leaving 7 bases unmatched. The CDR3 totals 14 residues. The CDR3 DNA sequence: TGTGCCAGCAGGGGTGGACAGGGCACTCAGCCCCAGCATTTT. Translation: CASRGGQGTQPQHF.

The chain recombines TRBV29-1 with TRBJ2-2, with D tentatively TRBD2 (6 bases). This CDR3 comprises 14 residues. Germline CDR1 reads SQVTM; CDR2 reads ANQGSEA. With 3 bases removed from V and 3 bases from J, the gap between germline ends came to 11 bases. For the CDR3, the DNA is TGCAGCGTTGATGGGGGGACCCACACCGGGGAGCTGTTTTTT. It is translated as CSVDGGTHTGELFF.

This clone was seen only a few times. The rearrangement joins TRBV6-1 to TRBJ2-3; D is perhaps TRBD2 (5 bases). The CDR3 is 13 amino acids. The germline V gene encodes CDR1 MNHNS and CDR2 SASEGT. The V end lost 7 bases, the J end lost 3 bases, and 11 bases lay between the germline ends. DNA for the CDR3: TGTGCCAGCAATTTTCCGGGGACAGATACGCAGTATTTT. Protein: CASNFPGTDTQYF.

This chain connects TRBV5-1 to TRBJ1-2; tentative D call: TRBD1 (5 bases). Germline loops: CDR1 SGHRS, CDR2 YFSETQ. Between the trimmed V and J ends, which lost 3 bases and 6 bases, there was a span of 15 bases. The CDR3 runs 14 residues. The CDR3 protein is CASSSQEAGNGYTF. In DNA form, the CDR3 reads TGCGCCAGCAGCTCACAGGAAGCGGGGAATGGCTACACCTTC.

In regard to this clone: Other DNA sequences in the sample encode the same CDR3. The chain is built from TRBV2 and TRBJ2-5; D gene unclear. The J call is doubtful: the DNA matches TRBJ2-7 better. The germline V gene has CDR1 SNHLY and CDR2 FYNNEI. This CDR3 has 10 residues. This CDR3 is CASSDYEQYF. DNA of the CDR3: TGTGCCAGCAGTGATTACGAGCAGTACTTC.

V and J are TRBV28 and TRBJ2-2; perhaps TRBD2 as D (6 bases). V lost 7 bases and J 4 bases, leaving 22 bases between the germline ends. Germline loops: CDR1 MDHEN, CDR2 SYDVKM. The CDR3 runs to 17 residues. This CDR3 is CASTPTPQTSRTGELFF. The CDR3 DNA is TGTGCCAGCACCCCCACCCCCCAGACTAGTCGCACCGGGGAGCTGTTTTTT.

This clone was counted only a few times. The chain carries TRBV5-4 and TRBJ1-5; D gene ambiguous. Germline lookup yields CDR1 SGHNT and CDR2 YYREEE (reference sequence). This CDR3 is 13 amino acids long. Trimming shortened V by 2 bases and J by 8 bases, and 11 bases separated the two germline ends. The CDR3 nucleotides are TGTGCCAGCAGCTTCGCGATCGGGGAGCCCCAGCATTTT. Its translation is CASSFAIGEPQHF. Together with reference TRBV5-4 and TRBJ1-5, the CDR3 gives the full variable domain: ETGVTQSPTHLIKTRGQQVTLRCSSQSGHNTVSWYQQALGQGPQFIFQYYREEENGRGNFPPRFSGLQFPNYSSELNVNALELDDSALYLCASSFAIGEPQHFGDGTRLSIL.

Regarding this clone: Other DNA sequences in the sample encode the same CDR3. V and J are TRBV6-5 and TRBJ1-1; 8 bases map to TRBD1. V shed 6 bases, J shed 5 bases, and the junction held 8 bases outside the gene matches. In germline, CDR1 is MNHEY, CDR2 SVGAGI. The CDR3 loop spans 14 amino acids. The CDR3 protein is CASRLQGARTEAFF. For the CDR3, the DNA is TGTGCCAGCAGGCTTCAGGGGGCTAGAACTGAAGCTTTCTTT.

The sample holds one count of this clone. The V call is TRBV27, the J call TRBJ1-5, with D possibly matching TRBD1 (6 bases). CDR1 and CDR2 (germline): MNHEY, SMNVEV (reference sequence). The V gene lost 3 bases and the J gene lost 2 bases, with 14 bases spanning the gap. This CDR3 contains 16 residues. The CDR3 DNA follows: TGTGCCAGCAGTTTGACCCGGGCAGGGGGCAATCAGCCCCAGCATTTT. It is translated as CASSLTRAGGNQPQHF.

The CDR3 reads CASSSKNTGELFF. In nucleotides, the CDR3 is TGTGCCAGCAGCTCCAAGAACACCGGGGAGCTGTTTTTT. The V call is TRBV9, the J call TRBJ2-2; D is ambiguous. This CDR3 spans 13 amino acids. Deletions cut 4 bases from V and 1 base from J, with 5 bases between. Germline CDR1 and CDR2: SGDLS and YYNGEE.

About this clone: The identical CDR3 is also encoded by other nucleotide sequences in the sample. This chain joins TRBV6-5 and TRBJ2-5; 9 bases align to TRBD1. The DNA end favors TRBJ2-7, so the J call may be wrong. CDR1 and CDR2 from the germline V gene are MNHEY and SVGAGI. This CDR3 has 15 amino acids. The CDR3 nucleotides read TGTGCCAGCAGTTACTCGACAGGGGGTACCTACGAGCAGTACTTC. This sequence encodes CASSYSTGGTYEQYF.

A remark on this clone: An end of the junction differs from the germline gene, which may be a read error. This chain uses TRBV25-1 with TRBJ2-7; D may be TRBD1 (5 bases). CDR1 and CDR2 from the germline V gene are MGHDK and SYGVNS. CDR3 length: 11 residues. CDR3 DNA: TGTGCCAGCGACTCCCCAGCAGGGCCAGACTTC. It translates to CASDSPAGPDF.

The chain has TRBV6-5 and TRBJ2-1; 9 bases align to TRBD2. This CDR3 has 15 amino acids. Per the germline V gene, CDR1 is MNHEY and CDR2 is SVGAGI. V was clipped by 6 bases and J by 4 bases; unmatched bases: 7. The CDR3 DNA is TGTGCCAGCAGCGGGCCGGCGGGAGGGTACAATGAGCAGTTCTTC. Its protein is CASSGPAGGYNEQFF.

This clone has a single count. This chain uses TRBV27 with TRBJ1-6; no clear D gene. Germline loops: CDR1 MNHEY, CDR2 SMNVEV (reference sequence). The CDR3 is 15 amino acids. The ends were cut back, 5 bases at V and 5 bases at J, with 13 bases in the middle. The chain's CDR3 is CASSVGRVNNSPLHF. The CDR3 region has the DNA TGTGCCAGCAGTGTTGGGAGGGTAAATAATTCACCCCTCCACTTT.

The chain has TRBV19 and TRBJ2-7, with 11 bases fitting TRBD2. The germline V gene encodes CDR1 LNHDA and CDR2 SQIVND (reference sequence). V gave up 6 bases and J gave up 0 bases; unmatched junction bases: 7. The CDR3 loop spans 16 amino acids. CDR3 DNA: TGTGCCAGTAGCTCTCGACTAGCGGGAAGCTCCTACGAGCAGTACTTC. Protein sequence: CASSSRLAGSSYEQYF.

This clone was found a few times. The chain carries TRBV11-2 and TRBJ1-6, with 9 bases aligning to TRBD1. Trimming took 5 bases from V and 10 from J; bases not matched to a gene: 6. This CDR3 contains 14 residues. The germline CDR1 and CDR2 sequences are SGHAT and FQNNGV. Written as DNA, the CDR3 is TGTGCCAGCAGCACGGGACAGGGATACTCACCCCTCCACTTT. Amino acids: CASSTGQGYSPLHF.

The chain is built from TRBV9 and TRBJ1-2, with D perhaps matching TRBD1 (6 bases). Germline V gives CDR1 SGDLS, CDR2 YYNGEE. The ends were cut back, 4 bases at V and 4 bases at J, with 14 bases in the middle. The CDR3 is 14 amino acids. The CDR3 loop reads CASSPRTVTYGYTF. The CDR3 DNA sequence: TGTGCCAGCAGCCCCCGGACAGTTACCTATGGCTACACCTTC.

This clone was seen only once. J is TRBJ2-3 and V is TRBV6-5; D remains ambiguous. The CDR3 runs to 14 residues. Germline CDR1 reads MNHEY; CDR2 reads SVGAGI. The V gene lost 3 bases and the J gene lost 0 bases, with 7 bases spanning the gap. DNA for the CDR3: TGTGCCAGCAGTTATGCGACTAGCACAGATACGCAGTATTTT. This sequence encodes CASSYATSTDTQYF.

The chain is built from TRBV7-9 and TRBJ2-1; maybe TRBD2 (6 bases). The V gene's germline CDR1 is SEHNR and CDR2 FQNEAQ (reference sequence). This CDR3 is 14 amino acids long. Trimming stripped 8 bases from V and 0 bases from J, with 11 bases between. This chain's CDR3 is CASGGTGSYNEQFF. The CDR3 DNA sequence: TGTGCCAGCGGCGGGACGGGCTCCTACAATGAGCAGTTCTTC. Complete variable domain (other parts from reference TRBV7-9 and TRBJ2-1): DTGVSQNPRHKITKRGQNVTFRCDPISEHNRLYWYRQTLGQGPEFLTYFQNEAQLEKSRLLSDRFSAERPKGSFSTLEIQRTEQGDSAMYLCASGGTGSYNEQFFGPGTRLTVL.

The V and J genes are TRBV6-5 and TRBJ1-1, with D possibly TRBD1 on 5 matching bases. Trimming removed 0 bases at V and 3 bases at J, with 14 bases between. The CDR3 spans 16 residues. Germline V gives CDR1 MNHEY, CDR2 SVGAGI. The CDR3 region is CASSYSFLDTDTEAFF. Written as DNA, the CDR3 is TGTGCCAGCAGTTACTCTTTTCTGGACACTGACACTGAAGCTTTCTTT.